This TCR beta chain was obtained from a study of neoadjuvant anti-PD-1 for oral cavity cancer. Measured with immunoSEQ multiplex PCR; TCRdb has only the in-frame clones, and not every one. Of about 14,000 clones in the sample, 60% to 75% were seen once. The CDR3 loop spans 14 amino acids. V was cut by 4 bases and J by 5 bases, with 13 bases left in between. Germline CDR1 reads SGDLS; CDR2 reads YYNGEE. This clone appeared a few times. The receptor comes from a person between 35 and 79 years old with oral cavity squamous cell carcinoma. The genes are TRBV9 and TRBJ2-1; either TRBD1 or TRBD2 may fit D (5 bases each). The specimen comprised PBMCs, sampled before nivolumab (anti-PD-1) treatment. The CDR3 sequence: CASSTGLADNEQFF. The CDR3 region has the DNA TGTGCCAGCAGCACAGGACTTGCAGACAATGAGCAGTTCTTC.